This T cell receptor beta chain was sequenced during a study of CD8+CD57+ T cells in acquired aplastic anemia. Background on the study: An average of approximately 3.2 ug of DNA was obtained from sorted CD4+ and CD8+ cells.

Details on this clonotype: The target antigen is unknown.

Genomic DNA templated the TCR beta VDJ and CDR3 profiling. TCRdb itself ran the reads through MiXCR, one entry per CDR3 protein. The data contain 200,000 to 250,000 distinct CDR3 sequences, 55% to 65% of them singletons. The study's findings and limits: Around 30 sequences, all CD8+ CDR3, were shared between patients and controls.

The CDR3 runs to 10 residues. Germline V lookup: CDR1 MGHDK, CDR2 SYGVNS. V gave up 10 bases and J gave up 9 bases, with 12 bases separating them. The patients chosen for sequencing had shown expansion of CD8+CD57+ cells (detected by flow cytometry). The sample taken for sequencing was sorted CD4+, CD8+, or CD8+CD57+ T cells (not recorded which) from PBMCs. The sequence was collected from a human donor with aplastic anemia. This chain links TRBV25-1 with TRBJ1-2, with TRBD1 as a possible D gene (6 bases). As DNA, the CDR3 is TGTGCCACCGAGGGGGGTAGCTACACCTTC. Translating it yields CATEGGSYTF.